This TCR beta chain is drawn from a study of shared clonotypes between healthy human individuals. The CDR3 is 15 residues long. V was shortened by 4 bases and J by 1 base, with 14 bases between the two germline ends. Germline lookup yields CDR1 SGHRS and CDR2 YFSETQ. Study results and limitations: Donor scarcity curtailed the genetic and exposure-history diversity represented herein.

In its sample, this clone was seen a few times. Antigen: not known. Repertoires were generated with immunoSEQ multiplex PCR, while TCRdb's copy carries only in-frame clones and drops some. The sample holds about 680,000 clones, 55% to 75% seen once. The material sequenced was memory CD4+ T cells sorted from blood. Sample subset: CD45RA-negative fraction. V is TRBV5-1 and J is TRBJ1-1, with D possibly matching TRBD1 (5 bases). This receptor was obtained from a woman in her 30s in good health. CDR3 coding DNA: TGCGCCAGCAGCGGCGGACACGAGGGGAACACTGAAGCTTTCTTT. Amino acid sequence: CASSGGHEGNTEAFF. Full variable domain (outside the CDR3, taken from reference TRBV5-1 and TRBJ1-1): KAGVTQTPRYLIKTRGQQVTLSCSPISGHRSVSWYQQTPGQGLQFLFEYFSETQRNKGNFPGRFSGRQFSNSRSEMNVSTLELGDSALYLCASSGGHEGNTEAFFGQGTRLTVV.